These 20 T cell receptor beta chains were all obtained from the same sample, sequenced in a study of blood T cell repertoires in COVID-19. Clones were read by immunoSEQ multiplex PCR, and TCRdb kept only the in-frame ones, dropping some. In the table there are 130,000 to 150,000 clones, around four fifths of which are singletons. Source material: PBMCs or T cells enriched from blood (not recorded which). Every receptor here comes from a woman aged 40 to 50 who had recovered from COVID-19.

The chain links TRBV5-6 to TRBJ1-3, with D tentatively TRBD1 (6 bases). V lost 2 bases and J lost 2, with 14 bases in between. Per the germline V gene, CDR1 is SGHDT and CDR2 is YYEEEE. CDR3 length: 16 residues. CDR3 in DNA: TGTGCCAGCAGCTTACAAACAGGGACGGCTGGAAACACCATATATTTT. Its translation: CASSLQTGTAGNTIYF.

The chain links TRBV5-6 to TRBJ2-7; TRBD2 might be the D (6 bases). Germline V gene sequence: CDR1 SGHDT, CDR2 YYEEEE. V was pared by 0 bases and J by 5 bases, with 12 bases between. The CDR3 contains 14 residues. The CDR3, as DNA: TGTGCCAGCAGCTTGGATGCGGGGATCCACGAGCAGTACTTC. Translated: CASSLDAGIHEQYF.

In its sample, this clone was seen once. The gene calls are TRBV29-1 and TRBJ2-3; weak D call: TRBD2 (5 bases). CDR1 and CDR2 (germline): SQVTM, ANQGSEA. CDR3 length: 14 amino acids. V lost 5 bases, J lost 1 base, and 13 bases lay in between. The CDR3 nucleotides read TGCAGCGTTCCTCCAGAGGGCGGCACAGATACGCAGTATTTT. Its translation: CSVPPEGGTDTQYF.

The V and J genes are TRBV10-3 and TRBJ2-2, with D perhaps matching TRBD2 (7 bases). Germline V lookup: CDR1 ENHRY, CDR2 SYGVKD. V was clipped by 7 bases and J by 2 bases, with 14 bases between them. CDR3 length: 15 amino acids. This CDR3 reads CAIKERGGNTGELFF. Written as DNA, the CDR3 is TGTGCCATCAAGGAGAGGGGGGGTAACACCGGGGAGCTGTTTTTT.

The CDR3 DNA is TGTGCCAGCAGCCAACCCGAGGGGGAACAAGAGACCCAGTACTTC. This codes for CASSQPEGEQETQYF. This chain links TRBV13 with TRBJ2-5, with D perhaps TRBD1 (6 bases). This CDR3 has 15 residues. V was trimmed by 5 bases and J by 2 bases, leaving 15 bases between them. Germline values: CDR1 PRHDT, CDR2 FYEKMQ (reference sequence). The whole variable domain, filled in from reference TRBV13 and TRBJ2-5, reads AAGVIQSPRHLIKEKRETATLKCYPIPRHDTVYWYQQGPGQDPQFLISFYEKMQSDKGSIPDRFSAQQFSDYHSELNMSSLELGDSALYFCASSQPEGEQETQYFGPGTRLLVL.

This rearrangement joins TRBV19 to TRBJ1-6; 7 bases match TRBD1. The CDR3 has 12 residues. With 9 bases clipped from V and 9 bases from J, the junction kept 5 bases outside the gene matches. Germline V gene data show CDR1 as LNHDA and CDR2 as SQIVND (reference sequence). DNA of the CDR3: TGTGCCAGCGGGACAGCGAGTTCACCCCTCCACTTT. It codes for CASGTASSPLHF.

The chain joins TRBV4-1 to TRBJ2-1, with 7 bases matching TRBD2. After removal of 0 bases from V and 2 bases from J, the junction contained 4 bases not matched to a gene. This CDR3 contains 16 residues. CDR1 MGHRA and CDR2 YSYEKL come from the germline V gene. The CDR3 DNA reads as TGCGCCAGCAGCCAAGATCGGGGGGTCACCTACAATGAGCAGTTCTTC. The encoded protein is CASSQDRGVTYNEQFF.

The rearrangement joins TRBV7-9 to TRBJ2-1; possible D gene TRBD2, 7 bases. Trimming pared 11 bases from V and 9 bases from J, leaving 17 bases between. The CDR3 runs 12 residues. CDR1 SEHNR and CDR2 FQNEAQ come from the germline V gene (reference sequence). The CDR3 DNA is TGTGCCCGCGGGGGCCAAGGGATTGAGCAGTTCTTC. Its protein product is CARGGQGIEQFF.

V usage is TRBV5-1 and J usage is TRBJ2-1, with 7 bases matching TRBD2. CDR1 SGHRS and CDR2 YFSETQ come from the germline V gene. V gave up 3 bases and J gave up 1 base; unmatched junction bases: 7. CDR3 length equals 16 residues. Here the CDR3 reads CASSSSGGASYNEQFF. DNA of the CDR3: TGCGCCAGCAGCTCTAGCGGAGGAGCTTCCTACAATGAGCAGTTCTTC. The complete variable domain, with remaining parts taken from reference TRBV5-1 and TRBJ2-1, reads KAGVTQTPRYLIKTRGQQVTLSCSPISGHRSVSWYQQTPGQGLQFLFEYFSETQRNKGNFPGRFSGRQFSNSRSEMNVSTLELGDSALYLCASSSSGGASYNEQFFGPGTRLTVL.

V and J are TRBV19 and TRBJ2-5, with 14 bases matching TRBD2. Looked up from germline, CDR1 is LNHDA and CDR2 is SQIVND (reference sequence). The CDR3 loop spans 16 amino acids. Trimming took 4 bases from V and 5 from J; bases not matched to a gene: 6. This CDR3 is CASSTGTSGSYETQYF. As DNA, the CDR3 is TGTGCCAGTAGTACCGGGACTAGCGGGAGTTATGAGACCCAGTACTTC. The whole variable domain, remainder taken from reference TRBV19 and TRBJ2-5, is DGGITQSPKYLFRKEGQNVTLSCEQNLNHDAMYWYRQDPGQGLRLIYYSQIVNDFQKGDIAEGYSVSREKKESFPLTVTSAQKNPTAFYLCASSTGTSGSYETQYFGPGTRLLVL.

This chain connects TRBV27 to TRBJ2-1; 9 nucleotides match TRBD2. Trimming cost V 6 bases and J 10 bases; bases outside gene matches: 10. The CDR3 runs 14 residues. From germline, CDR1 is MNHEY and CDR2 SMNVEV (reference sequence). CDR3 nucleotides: TGTGCCAGCAGCAGTAGCGGGAGTTATCAGGAGCAGTTCTTC. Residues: CASSSSGSYQEQFF.

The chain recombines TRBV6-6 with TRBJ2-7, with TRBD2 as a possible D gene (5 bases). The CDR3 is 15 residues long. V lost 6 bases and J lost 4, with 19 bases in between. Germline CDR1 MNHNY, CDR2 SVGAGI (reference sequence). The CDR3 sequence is CASSPTIGGQYEQYF. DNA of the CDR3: TGTGCCAGCAGCCCGACCATTGGCGGGCAATACGAGCAGTACTTC.

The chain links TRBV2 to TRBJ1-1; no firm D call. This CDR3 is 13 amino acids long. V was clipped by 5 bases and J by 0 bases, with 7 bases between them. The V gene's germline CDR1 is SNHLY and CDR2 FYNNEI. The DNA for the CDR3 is TGTGCCAGCAGTTTCACAGTGAACACTGAAGCTTTCTTT. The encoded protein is CASSFTVNTEAFF.

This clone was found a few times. The CDR3 region is CATHTGAASDTEAFF. In DNA, the CDR3 is TGTGCCACCCATACAGGGGCCGCCTCAGACACTGAAGCTTTCTTT. This chain joins TRBV6-5 and TRBJ1-1; 7 nucleotides align to TRBD1. There are 15 residues in the CDR3. V shed 10 bases and J 3 bases; nucleotides not matched to a gene: 14. Germline lookup yields CDR1 MNHEY and CDR2 SVGAGI.

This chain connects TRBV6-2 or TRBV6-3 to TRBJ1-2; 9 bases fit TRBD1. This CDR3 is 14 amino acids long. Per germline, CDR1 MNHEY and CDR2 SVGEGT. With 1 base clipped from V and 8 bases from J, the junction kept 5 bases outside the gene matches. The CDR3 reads CASSYLGQGRGYTF. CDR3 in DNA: TGTGCCAGCAGTTACTTGGGACAGGGAAGAGGCTACACCTTC.

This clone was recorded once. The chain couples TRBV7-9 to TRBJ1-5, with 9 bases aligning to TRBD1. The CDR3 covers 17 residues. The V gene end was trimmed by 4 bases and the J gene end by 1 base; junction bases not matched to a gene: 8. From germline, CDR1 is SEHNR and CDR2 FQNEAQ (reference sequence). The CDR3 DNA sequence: TGTGCCAGCAGCTCCACTACAGGGGGCTACAGCAATCAGCCCCAGCATTTT. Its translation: CASSSTTGGYSNQPQHF.

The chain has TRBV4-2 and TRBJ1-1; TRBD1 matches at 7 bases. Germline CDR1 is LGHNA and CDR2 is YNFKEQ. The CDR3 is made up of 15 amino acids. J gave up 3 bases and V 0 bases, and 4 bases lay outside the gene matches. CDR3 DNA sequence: TGTGCCAGCAGCCAAGACGGACAGGAGGACACTGAAGCTTTCTTT. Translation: CASSQDGQEDTEAFF.

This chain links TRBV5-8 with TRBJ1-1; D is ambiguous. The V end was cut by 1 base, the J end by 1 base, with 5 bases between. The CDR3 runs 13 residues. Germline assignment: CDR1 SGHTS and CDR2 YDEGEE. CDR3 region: CASSLTGNTEAFF. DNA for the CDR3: TGTGCCAGCAGCTTGACGGGGAACACTGAAGCTTTCTTT.

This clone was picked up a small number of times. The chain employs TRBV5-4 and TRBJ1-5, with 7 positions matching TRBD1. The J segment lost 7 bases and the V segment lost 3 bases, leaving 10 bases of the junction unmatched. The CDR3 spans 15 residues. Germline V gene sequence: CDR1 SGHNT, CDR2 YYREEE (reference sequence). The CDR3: CASSSLDRVDQPQHF. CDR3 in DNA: TGTGCCAGCAGCTCGCTTGACAGGGTTGACCAGCCCCAGCATTTT.

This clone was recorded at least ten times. CDR3 protein: CASSYSTGTGEKLFF. The CDR3 region has the DNA TGTGCCAGCAGTTACTCGACGGGTACTGGGGAAAAACTGTTTTTT. The chain combines TRBV6-5 with TRBJ1-4; D gene unclear. Germline CDR1 reads MNHEY; CDR2 reads SVGAGI. This CDR3 spans 15 amino acids. Trimming stripped 0 bases from V and 8 bases from J, with 13 bases between.